These 18 T cell receptor beta chains share one sample of origin, sequenced in a study of blood T cell repertoires in COVID-19. Some clones are missing from TCRdb's copy, which holds only in-frame ones; the method was immunoSEQ multiplex PCR. The sample consists of 150,000 or so clones, around nine tenths of them appearing once. Sequencing was done on a sample of peripheral blood. The receptors originated from a man aged 55-75 years with COVID-19, enrolled during active disease.

This chain joins TRBV27 and TRBJ2-7; 7 bases fit TRBD1. Germline CDR1 reads MNHEY; CDR2 reads SMNVEV (reference sequence). The CDR3 loop spans 14 amino acids. V trimming: 3 bases; J trimming: 3 bases; junction bases outside the gene matches: 5. The CDR3 coding sequence is TGTGCCAGCAGTTTCGCGGCAGGGGGCTACGAGCAGTACTTC. As protein: CASSFAAGGYEQYF.

DNA of the CDR3: TGTGCCAGCAACCGCCTGGGGGGGGCCCATGGCTACACCTTC. This codes for CASNRLGGAHGYTF. The rearrangement links TRBV6-5 to TRBJ1-2; D may be TRBD1 (6 bases). CDR1 is MNHEY and CDR2 is SVGAGI in the germline V gene. The germline V and J ends were trimmed by 7 bases and 6 bases, with 18 bases remaining between them. The length of the CDR3 is 14 residues.

The J gene is TRBJ1-1, the V gene TRBV4-2; TRBD1 is a possible D gene (5 bases). Germline CDR1 reads LGHNA; CDR2 reads YNFKEQ. This CDR3 spans 16 amino acids. Trimming took 5 bases from V and 0 from J, leaving 16 bases between them. The CDR3 is CASSETLGLVNTEAFF. In nucleotides, the CDR3 is TGTGCCAGCAGCGAGACCCTGGGACTCGTGAACACTGAAGCTTTCTTT.

As for this clone: In the same sample, other DNA sequences code for this CDR3. V gene TRBV7-9 combines with J gene TRBJ1-4; TRBD1 aligns across 7 bases. V dropped 5 bases and J dropped 0; count of bases not matched to a gene: 0. In germline, CDR1 is SEHNR, CDR2 FQNEAQ (reference sequence). The CDR3 is 14 residues long. The CDR3 DNA reads TGTGCCAGCAGCGACAGGGCAACTAATGAAAAACTGTTTTTT. Translation: CASSDRATNEKLFF.

V usage is TRBV18 and J usage is TRBJ1-6; TRBD1 is a possible D gene (6 bases). V was clipped by 5 bases and J by 6 bases, with 17 bases between them. This CDR3 is 16 amino acids long. Per the germline V gene, CDR1 is KGHSH and CDR2 is LQKENI. The CDR3 sequence is CASSSRTGLGNSPLHF. The DNA of the CDR3 is TGTGCCAGCTCATCTCGCACAGGGCTGGGTAATTCACCCCTCCACTTT.

The V and J genes are TRBV11-1 and TRBJ2-5; a possible D gene is TRBD2 (5 bases). There are 12 residues in the CDR3. Trimming cost V 6 bases and J 5 bases, with 10 bases left between them. In germline, CDR1 is SGHAT, CDR2 FQDESV (reference sequence). CDR3 in amino acids: CASRSGTETQYF. CDR3 nucleotides: TGTGCCAGCAGAAGCGGAACGGAGACCCAGTACTTC.

V and J are TRBV2 and TRBJ1-4; D is possibly TRBD1 (6 bases). Trimming took 6 bases from V and 8 from J, leaving 16 bases between them. CDR1 and CDR2 from the germline V gene are SNHLY and FYNNEI. The CDR3 extends over 14 amino acids. The CDR3 DNA is TGTGCCAGCAGACACAGGGAAGGTGGGGAAAAACTGTTTTTT. Translating gives CASRHREGGEKLFF. The full variable domain, rest sourced from reference TRBV2 and TRBJ1-4, is EPEVTQTPSHQVTQMGQEVILRCVPISNHLYFYWYRQILGQKVEFLVSFYNNEISEKSEIFDDQFSVERPDGSNFTLKIRSTKLEDSAMYFCASRHREGGEKLFFGSGTQLSVL.

The rearrangement joins TRBV18 to TRBJ1-4, with a weak D call TRBD1 (6 bases). This CDR3 region has 15 residues. CDR1 KGHSH and CDR2 LQKENI come from the germline V gene. Deletions cut 0 bases from V and 5 bases from J, with 10 bases between. CDR3 in DNA: TGTGCCAGCTCACCACCGCTAGGACAGAATGAAAAACTGTTTTTT. It encodes CASSPPLGQNEKLFF.

The chain uses TRBV23-1 and TRBJ1-2, with 8 positions matching TRBD1. TRBV23-1 is annotated as an ORF whose role is uncertain. Germline trimming cut 0 bases from V and 7 bases from J; bases unmatched to any gene: 10. This CDR3 spans 16 amino acids. The CDR3 is CASSQSWQDRDRGYTF. The CDR3 bases are TGCGCCAGCAGTCAATCGTGGCAGGACAGGGATCGTGGCTACACCTTC.

The chain carries TRBV5-1 and TRBJ2-7; 9 nucleotides agree with TRBD1. CDR1 is SGHRS and CDR2 is YFSETQ in the germline V gene. The CDR3 extends over 14 amino acids. V shed 8 bases, J shed 5 bases, and the junction held 11 bases outside the gene matches. The DNA for the CDR3 is TGCGCCAGTAAAACCGGGACAGGGCACGACGAGCAGTACTTC. It is translated as CASKTGTGHDEQYF.

This sequence joins TRBV28 and TRBJ1-5; no reliable D call. V was cut by 5 bases and J by 7 bases, with 12 bases left in between. Germline-derived CDR1 and CDR2 are MDHEN and SYDVKM. This CDR3 has 13 residues. The chain's CDR3 is CASSKRVTQPQHF. The CDR3 DNA sequence: TGTGCCAGCAGTAAGAGGGTTACGCAGCCCCAGCATTTT.

This rearrangement joins TRBV18 to TRBJ2-7; D is perhaps TRBD1 (6 bases). Germline CDR1 KGHSH, CDR2 LQKENI. V lost 3 bases, J lost 0 bases, and 6 bases lay in between. The CDR3 spans 13 residues. CDR3: CASSPGASYEQYF. The CDR3 region has the DNA TGTGCCAGCTCACCGGGGGCCTCCTACGAGCAGTACTTC.

The sample holds a few counts of this clone. The chain joins TRBV7-9 to TRBJ2-2; D is uncertain. V was cut by 6 bases and J by 6 bases, with 14 bases left in between. CDR3 length: 14 amino acids. The germline CDR1 and CDR2 sequences are SEHNR and FQNEAQ (reference sequence). This CDR3 is CASSSDIYAGELFF. CDR3 DNA sequence: TGTGCCAGCAGTTCCGACATTTACGCCGGGGAGCTGTTTTTT. Filled out from reference TRBV7-9 and TRBJ2-2, the complete variable domain reads DTGVSQNPRHKITKRGQNVTFRCDPISEHNRLYWYRQTLGQGPEFLTYFQNEAQLEKSRLLSDRFSAERPKGSFSTLEIQRTEQGDSAMYLCASSSDIYAGELFFGEGSRLTVL.

The rearrangement links TRBV6-1 to TRBJ1-3, with D possibly TRBD1 on 5 matching bases. The germline V gene encodes CDR1 MNHNS and CDR2 SASEGT. The germline V and J ends were trimmed by 2 bases and 2 bases, with 13 bases remaining between them. The CDR3 runs 16 residues. The DNA for the CDR3 is TGTGCCAGCAGTGAATTCCCAGGGAGGACTGGAAACACCATATATTTT. Residues: CASSEFPGRTGNTIYF.

The V call is TRBV12-3 or TRBV12-4, the J call TRBJ2-5; possibly TRBD1 for D (5 bases). TRBJ2-7 matches the DNA end more closely, so the J call is doubtful. The CDR3 runs 13 residues. The CDR3 DNA follows: TGTGCCAGCAGTAAACAGGTCTCCTACGAGCAGTACTTC. This encodes CASSKQVSYEQYF.

This chain connects TRBV15 to TRBJ1-6; D might be TRBD1 (6 bases). With 3 bases removed from V and 7 bases from J, the gap between germline ends came to 10 bases. The germline V gene has CDR1 LNHNV and CDR2 YYDKDF (reference sequence). CDR3 length: 14 residues. The CDR3, as DNA: TGTGCCACCAGCAGGGACAGCTTGAATTCACCCCTCCACTTT. This sequence encodes CATSRDSLNSPLHF.

The chain carries TRBV4-1 and TRBJ1-4, with D tentatively TRBD1 (6 bases). The CDR3 is 17 residues long. Per the germline V gene, CDR1 is MGHRA and CDR2 is YSYEKL. The germline V and J ends were trimmed by 1 base and 8 bases, with 20 bases remaining between them. CDR3 loop: CASSQVLLRGSYEKLFF. In DNA, the CDR3 is TGCGCCAGCAGCCAAGTCCTGTTGAGGGGGAGTTACGAAAAACTGTTTTTT.

The chain recombines TRBV3-1 (or the pseudogene TRBV3-2) with TRBJ2-1, with 9 bases matching TRBD1. The CDR3 spans 15 residues. Losses at the gene ends were 1 base for V and 9 bases for J; bases not matched to a gene: 7. Looked up from germline, CDR1 is LGHDT and CDR2 is YNNKEL (reference sequence). CDR3 amino acids: CASSQVRTGAIEQFF. The CDR3 DNA follows: TGTGCCAGCAGCCAAGTCCGGACAGGGGCGATTGAGCAGTTCTTC.